The T cell receptor (beta chain) described here comes from a study of PD-L1 blockade in urothelial cancer. Germline V gene lookup returns CDR1 LNHDA and CDR2 SQIVND (reference sequence). This CDR3 has 15 residues. V gave up 3 bases and J gave up 2 bases, with 8 bases separating them. Profiling relied on immunoSEQ multiplex PCR, and the TCRdb table lists in-frame clones only, not all of them. The table shows about 85,000 clones, with over 75% occurring only once. Regarding time point: pretreatment peripheral blood. This rearrangement joins TRBV19 to TRBJ2-6; perhaps TRBD1 as D (5 bases). The source was PBMCs, collected around atezolizumab (anti-PD-L1) treatment. This clonotype originated in a man aged 55-75 years with urothelial cancer. As DNA, the CDR3 is TGTGCCAGTAGTATGGACACGGCTGGGGCCAACGTCCTGACTTTC. Its translation is CASSMDTAGANVLTF.